This T cell receptor beta chain was retrieved from a study of post-analysis software for immune sequencing data. Findings and caveats of the study: The authors found that F measure strongly co-clustered same-batch samples. Five or six TRBV segments, TRBV5-6, TRBV5-1 and TRBV20-1 among them, were found more frequent in patients than controls.

This CDR3 has 15 amino acids. V lost 5 bases, J lost 7 bases, and 18 bases lay in between. Germline V gene sequence: CDR1 DFQATT, CDR2 SNEGSKA (reference sequence). On this clonotype: The antigen remains undetermined.

Carried by the TCR beta cDNA libraries were unique molecular identifiers. TCRdb re-analysed the PCR reads in MiXCR, keeping a single row per CDR3 protein. Among about 460,000 distinct CDR3 sequences listed, around 40% were seen once. This sequence joins TRBV20-1 and TRBJ1-6; D uncertain. The sample taken for sequencing was blood. The receptor was derived from a girl aged 5-17 years with multiple sclerosis. The CDR3 loop reads CSADPSGYRNSPLHF. The CDR3 DNA reads as TGCAGTGCTGACCCCTCGGGGTACCGAAATTCACCCCTCCACTTT.